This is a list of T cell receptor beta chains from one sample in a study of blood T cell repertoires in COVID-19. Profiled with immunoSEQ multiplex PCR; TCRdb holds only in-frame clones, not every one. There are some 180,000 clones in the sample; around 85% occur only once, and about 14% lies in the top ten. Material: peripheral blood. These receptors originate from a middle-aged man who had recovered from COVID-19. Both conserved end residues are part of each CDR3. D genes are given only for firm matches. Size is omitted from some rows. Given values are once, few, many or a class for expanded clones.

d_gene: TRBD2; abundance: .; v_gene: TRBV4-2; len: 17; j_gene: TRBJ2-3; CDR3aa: CASSQGLAEQSTDTQYF; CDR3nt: TGTGCCAGCAGCCAAGGACTAGCGGAGCAAAGCACAGATACGCAGTATTTT
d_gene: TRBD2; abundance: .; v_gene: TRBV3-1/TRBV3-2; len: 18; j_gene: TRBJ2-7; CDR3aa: CASSHPGDSGRRAYEQYF; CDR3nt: TGTGCCAGCAGCCATCCCGGTGATAGCGGGAGGCGAGCGTACGAGCAGTACTTC
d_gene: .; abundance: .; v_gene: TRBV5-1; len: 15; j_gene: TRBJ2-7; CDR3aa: CASSLVPGISYEQYF; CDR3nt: TGCGCCAGCAGCTTGGTTCCAGGGATCTCCTACGAGCAGTACTTC
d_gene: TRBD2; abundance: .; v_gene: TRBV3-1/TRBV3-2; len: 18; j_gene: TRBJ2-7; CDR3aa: CASSQDSAGGPSAYEQYF; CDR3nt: TGTGCCAGCAGCCAAGATTCAGCGGGAGGCCCCTCCGCCTACGAGCAGTACTTC
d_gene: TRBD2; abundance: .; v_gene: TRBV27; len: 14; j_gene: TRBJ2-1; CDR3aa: CASRLREGGNEQFF; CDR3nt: TGTGCCAGCAGATTGCGGGAGGGGGGGAATGAGCAGTTCTTC
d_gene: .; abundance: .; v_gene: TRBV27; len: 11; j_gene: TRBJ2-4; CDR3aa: CASSSPHIQYF; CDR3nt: TGTGCCAGCAGTTCCCCTCACATTCAGTACTTC
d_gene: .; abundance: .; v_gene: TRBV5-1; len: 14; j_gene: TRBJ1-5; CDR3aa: CASSYEGGNQPQHF; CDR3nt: TGCGCCAGCAGCTACGAGGGGGGCAATCAGCCCCAGCATTTT
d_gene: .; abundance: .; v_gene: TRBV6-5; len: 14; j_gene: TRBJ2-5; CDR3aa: CASSYRGATGTQYF; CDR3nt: TGTGCCAGCAGTTACCGCGGGGCCACAGGGACCCAGTACTTC
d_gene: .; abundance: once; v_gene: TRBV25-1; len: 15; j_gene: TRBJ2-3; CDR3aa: CASARPGSSTDTQYF; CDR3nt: TGTGCCAGCGCTCGACCCGGGAGTAGCACAGATACGCAGTATTTT
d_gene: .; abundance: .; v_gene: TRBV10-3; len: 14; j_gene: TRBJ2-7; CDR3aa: CAISEAGPADEQYF; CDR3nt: TGTGCCATCAGTGAGGCGGGCCCTGCGGACGAGCAGTACTTC
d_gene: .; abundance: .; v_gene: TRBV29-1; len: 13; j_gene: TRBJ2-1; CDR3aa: CSVSVSSYNEQFF; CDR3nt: TGCAGCGTCAGCGTAAGCAGCTACAATGAGCAGTTCTTC
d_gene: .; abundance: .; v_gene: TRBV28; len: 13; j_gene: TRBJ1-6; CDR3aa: CASRGARHSPLHF; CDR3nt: TGTGCCAGCCGTGGGGCGAGACATTCACCCCTCCACTTT
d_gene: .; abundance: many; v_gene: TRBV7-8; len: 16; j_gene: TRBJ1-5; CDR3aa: CASSFIPVQSDQPQHF; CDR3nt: TGTGCCAGCAGCTTTATACCAGTACAATCAGATCAGCCCCAGCATTTT
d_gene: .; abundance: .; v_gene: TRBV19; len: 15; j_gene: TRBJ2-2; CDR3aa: CASRGQGQGAGELFF; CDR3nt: TGTGCCAGTAGAGGGCAAGGGCAGGGCGCCGGGGAGCTGTTTTTT